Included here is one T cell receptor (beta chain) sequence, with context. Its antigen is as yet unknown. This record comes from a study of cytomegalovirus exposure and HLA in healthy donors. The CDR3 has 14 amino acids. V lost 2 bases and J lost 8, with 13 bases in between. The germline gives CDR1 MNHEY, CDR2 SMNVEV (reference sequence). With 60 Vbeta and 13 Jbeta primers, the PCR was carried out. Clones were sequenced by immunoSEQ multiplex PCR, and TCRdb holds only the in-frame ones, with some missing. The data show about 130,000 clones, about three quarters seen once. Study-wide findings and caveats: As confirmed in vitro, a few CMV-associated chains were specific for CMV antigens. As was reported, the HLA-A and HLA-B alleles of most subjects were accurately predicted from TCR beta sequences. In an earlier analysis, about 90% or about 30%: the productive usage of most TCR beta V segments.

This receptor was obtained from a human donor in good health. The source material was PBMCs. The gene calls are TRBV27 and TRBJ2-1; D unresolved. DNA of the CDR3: TGTGCCAGCAGTTTAGGTCGCGCCCAGGATGAGCAGTTCTTC. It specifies CASSLGRAQDEQFF.